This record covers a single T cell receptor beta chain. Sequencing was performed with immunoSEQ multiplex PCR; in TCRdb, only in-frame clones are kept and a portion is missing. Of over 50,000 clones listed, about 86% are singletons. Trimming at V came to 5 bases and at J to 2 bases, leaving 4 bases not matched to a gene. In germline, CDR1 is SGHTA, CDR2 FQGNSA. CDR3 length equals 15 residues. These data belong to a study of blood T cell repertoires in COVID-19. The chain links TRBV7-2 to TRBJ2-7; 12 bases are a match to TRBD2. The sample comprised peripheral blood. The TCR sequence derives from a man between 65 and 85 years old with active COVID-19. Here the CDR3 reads CASSVRTSGAYEQYF. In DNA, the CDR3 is TGTGCCAGCAGCGTTAGGACTAGCGGGGCCTACGAGCAGTACTTC.